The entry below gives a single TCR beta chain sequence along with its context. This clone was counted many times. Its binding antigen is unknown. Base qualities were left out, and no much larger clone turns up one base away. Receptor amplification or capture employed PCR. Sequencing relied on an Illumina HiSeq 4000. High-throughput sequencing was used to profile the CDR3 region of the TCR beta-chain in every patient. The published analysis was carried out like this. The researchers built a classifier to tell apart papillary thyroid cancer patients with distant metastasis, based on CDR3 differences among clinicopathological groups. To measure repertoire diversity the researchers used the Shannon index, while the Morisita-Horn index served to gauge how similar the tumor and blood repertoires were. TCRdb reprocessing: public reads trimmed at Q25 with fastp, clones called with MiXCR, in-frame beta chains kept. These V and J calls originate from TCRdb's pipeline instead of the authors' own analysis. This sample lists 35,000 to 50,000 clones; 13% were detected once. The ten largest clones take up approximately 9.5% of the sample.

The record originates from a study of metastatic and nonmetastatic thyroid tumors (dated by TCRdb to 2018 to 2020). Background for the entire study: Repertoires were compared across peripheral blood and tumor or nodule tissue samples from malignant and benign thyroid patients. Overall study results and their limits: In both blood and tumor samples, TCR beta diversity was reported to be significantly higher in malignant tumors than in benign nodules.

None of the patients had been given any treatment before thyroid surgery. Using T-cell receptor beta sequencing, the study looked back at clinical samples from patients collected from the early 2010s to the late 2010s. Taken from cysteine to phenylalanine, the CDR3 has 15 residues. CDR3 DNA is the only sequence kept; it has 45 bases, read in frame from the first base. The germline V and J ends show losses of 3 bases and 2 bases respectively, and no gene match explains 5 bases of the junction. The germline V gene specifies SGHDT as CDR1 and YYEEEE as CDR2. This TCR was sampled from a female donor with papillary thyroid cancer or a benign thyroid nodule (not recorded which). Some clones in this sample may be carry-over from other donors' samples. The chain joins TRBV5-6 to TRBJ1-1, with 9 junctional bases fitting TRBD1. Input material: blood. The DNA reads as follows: TGTGCCAGCAGCTGGGGACAGGGTAGTAACACTGAAGCTTTCTTT. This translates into CASSWGQGSNTEAFF. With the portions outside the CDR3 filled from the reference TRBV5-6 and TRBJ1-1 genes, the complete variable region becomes DAGVTQSPTHLIKTRGQQVTLRCSPKSGHDTVSWYQQALGQGPQFIFQYYEEEERQRGNFPDRFSGHQFPNYSSELNVNALLLGDSALYLCASSWGQGSNTEAFFGQGTRLTVV.